The entry below describes one T cell receptor beta chain. This entry is derived from a study of early T cells in non-severe SARS-CoV-2 infection. Individual cDNA molecules received unique molecular identifiers. One entry per CDR3 protein results from TCRdb running MiXCR on the 5' RACE reads. Of 40,000 to 55,000 distinct CDR3 sequences listed, about 25% are singletons. Sequences were derived from whole blood, sampled at baseline. The origin of this receptor is an adult who was a healthcare worker with PCR-confirmed SARS-CoV-2 infection or an uninfected control (not recorded which).

CDR3 nucleotide sequence: TGCAGCGTTGTGTTGACAGGGACTAGCACAGATACGCAGTATTTT. Its protein is CSVVLTGTSTDTQYF. The chain links TRBV29-1 to TRBJ2-3, with TRBD1 as a possible D gene (7 bases). Germline V gives CDR1 SQVTM, CDR2 ANQGSEA. V was shortened by 4 bases and J by 0 bases, with 14 bases between the two germline ends. There are 15 residues in the CDR3.